This TCR beta chain was obtained from a study of immune evolution from preneoplasia to lung adenocarcinoma. Trimming stripped 5 bases from V and 5 bases from J, with 12 bases between. Germline lookup yields CDR1 LNHDA and CDR2 SQIVND (reference sequence). The CDR3 is 13 residues long. Only in-frame clones appear in the TCRdb table, and some are missing; sequencing was by immunoSEQ multiplex PCR. The sample shows around 4,300 clones, 65% to 85% of them seen only once. This clonotype was sampled from a donor at least 70 years old with lung adenocarcinoma. The chain is built from TRBV19 and TRBJ2-5; tentatively, D is TRBD1 or TRBD2 (6 bases each). Material: FFPE adjacent normal lung tissue. The CDR3 sequence is CASSLTGGETQYF. The CDR3 DNA reads TGTGCCAGTAGTCTGACAGGAGGGGAGACCCAGTACTTC.